The next 2 T cell receptor beta chains were all read from a single sample in a study of blood T cell repertoires in COVID-19. Assay: immunoSEQ multiplex PCR; the TCRdb copy retains only in-frame clones and omits some. The data show about 220,000 clones, with roughly 87% seen just once and 1.9% held by the top ten. Sequencing was done on a sample of peripheral blood. The source is a man aged 35 to 55 with active or convalescent COVID-19.

The chain has TRBV28 and TRBJ1-2, with TRBD1 identical over 7 bases. Germline values: CDR1 MDHEN, CDR2 SYDVKM. Losses at the gene ends were 7 bases for V and 0 bases for J; bases not matched to a gene: 5. CDR3 length equals 14 residues. CDR3 bases: TGTGCCAGCAAGACGGGGACAGCTAACTATGGCTACACCTTC. Protein: CASKTGTANYGYTF.

The chain joins TRBV24-1 to TRBJ1-1, with 7 bases fitting TRBD1. The V gene's germline CDR1 is KGHDR and CDR2 SFDVKD. Germline trimming cut 4 bases from V and 5 bases from J; bases unmatched to any gene: 6. The CDR3 is 14 residues long. The CDR3 DNA reads as TGTGCCACCAGTGAGGGGGACAGAGGGACTGAAGCTTTCTTT. It is translated as CATSEGDRGTEAFF.